The rows below give T cell receptor beta chains drawn from one sample of a study of shared clonotypes between healthy human individuals. TCRdb keeps only in-frame clones here, not all; method: immunoSEQ multiplex PCR. The data show about 2.1 million clones, with over 85% seen just once and around 1.7% held by the top ten. The sequenced sample was naive CD8+ T cells from PBMCs. These receptors were taken from a young man in good health. Some clones in this sample may be carry-over from other donors' samples. Both conserved end residues are trimmed from each CDR3. The D gene is left open where the match is weak.

19 TRBV7-6 TRBD2 ASSPNHSGLVYAITYNEQF
13 TRBV7-2 TRBD1 ASSLIRDRRLEQF
10 TRBV7-9 . ASSSAEKKQY
13 TRBV29-1 TRBD1 SVERTGGNTGELF
11 TRBV19 . ASMAGTYYGYT
13 TRBV4-3 . ASSQGLSPYNEQF
13 TRBV11-2 TRBD2 ASSSRTSEYNEQF
11 TRBV6-5 . ASSYDREETQY
12 TRBV7-3 TRBD2 ASSLAGGTDTQY
14 TRBV28 . ASSLRRGIWDQPQH
12 TRBV29-1 TRBD2 SVLGTSGTYEQY
16 TRBV4-1 . ASSQGVRGINPHYEQY
14 TRBV13 . ASSSKWGEPVSEQF
18 TRBV27 . ASSLLPGPGGSSVRDTQY
12 TRBV28 TRBD1 ASTGGFISQPQH
13 TRBV6-1 TRBD2 ASSATSAPYNEQF
13 TRBV4-2 . ASSQEADMRTEAF
10 TRBV18 . ASSVGGTEQY
14 TRBV28 . ASSSWRDMGTGELF
13 TRBV19 TRBD2 ASSSGLAGPYEQY
12 TRBV6-5 TRBD1 ASSRQGKSYEQY
15 TRBV11-2 TRBD2 ASSSREVPPPWVTQY